The source of this T cell receptor (beta chain) is a study of blood T cell repertoires in COVID-19. On the study more broadly: Acute and convalescent COVID-19 samples came from the United States, Italy and Spain.

In the original workflow: Estimated nucleated cell counts came from reference gene primer amplification. Clones were read by immunoSEQ multiplex PCR, and TCRdb kept only the in-frame ones, dropping some. The V and J calls and the clone size are those of that table, but D and trimming were determined from the DNA. The sample contains more than 200,000 clones, around 86% of which appear only once. Looked up from germline, CDR1 is MNHEY and CDR2 is SMNVEV (reference sequence). CDR3 length: 15 residues. Trimming took off 5 bases at V and 10 bases at J, with 18 bases between the two ends. V and J are TRBV27 and TRBJ1-6; D is unclear. The sequenced sample consisted of PBMCs or T cells enriched from blood (not recorded which). This clonotype was obtained from a man in his forties or fifties who had recovered from COVID-19. The CDR3 nucleotides are TGTGCCAGCAGTCCCACCGCCACTGAGTCCTCACCCCTCCACTTT. Translating gives CASSPTATESSPLHF.